These 32 T cell receptor beta chains were all obtained from the same sample, sequenced in a study of PD-1 blockade in mismatch repair-deficient tumors. Libraries were prepared by immunoSEQ multiplex PCR; TCRdb keeps only in-frame clonotypes and omits some of them. The sample consists of some 130,000 clones, 85% to 90% of them appearing once. The sample here was peripheral blood, taken just over 70 weeks after starting pembrolizumab. The receptors stem from an adult with mismatch repair-deficient cancer.

The V and J genes are TRBV6-5 and TRBJ1-2; no reliable D call. Trimming removed 0 bases at V and 3 bases at J, with 8 bases between. CDR3 length: 14 amino acids. Germline V gene data show CDR1 as MNHEY and CDR2 as SVGAGI. CDR3 in amino acids: CASSYSTGYYGYTF. The CDR3 DNA follows: TGTGCCAGCAGTTACTCGACGGGCTACTATGGCTACACCTTC.

The V call is TRBV29-1, the J call TRBJ2-7; TRBD1 aligns across 9 bases. Germline CDR1 and CDR2: SQVTM and ANQGSEA. V gave up 1 base and J gave up 0 bases; unmatched junction bases: 10. CDR3 size: 17 residues. CDR3: CSVEGPRDRETSYEQYF. The CDR3 DNA is TGCAGCGTTGAAGGCCCCCGGGACAGGGAAACCTCCTACGAGCAGTACTTC.

This clone has a single count. This chain links TRBV5-1 with TRBJ2-7, with D possibly matching TRBD1 (6 bases). With 4 bases removed from V and 0 bases from J, the gap between germline ends came to 17 bases. CDR1 SGHRS and CDR2 YFSETQ come from the germline V gene. The CDR3 extends over 16 amino acids. CDR3 DNA: TGCGCCAGCAGCCTACAATTACAGGGTACCTCCTACGAGCAGTACTTC. It yields the protein CASSLQLQGTSYEQYF.

V gene TRBV9 combines with J gene TRBJ1-1, with D tentatively TRBD1 (5 bases). Germline lookup yields CDR1 SGDLS and CDR2 YYNGEE. CDR3 length: 15 residues. Between the trimmed V and J ends, which lost 0 bases and 1 base, there was a span of 10 bases. The DNA for the CDR3 is TGTGCCAGCAGCGTAGGGGACGGACCGAACACTGAAGCTTTCTTT. Its protein product is CASSVGDGPNTEAFF.

J is TRBJ2-7 and V is TRBV13; no reliable D call. V shed 2 bases and J shed 2 bases, with 4 bases lying between them. Germline CDR1 and CDR2: PRHDT and FYEKMQ (reference sequence). This CDR3 has 12 residues. Here the CDR3 DNA reads TGTGCCAGCAGCTTATCAACCTACGAGCAGTACTTC. Translation: CASSLSTYEQYF.

The chain links TRBV7-9 to TRBJ2-7; D might be TRBD2 (5 bases). CDR3 length: 15 residues. Trimming pared 2 bases from V and 2 bases from J, leaving 13 bases between. The V gene's germline CDR1 is SEHNR and CDR2 FQNEAQ (reference sequence). CDR3 DNA: TGTGCCAGCAGCTTAAGCGGTCCGGGAACCTACGAGCAGTACTTC. The encoded protein is CASSLSGPGTYEQYF.

This chain uses TRBV4-3 with TRBJ1-2; D is possibly TRBD1 (6 bases). There are 14 residues in the CDR3. The germline V gene encodes CDR1 LGHNA and CDR2 YSLEER. The V and J ends lost 4 bases and 4 bases respectively, with 13 bases between them. CDR3 sequence (DNA): TGCGCCAGCAGCCCCTACGCAGGGGCCTATGGCTACACCTTC. It specifies CASSPYAGAYGYTF.

J is TRBJ1-1 and V is TRBV12-5; no firm D call. Trimming shortened V by 3 bases and J by 6 bases, and 8 bases separated the two germline ends. The CDR3 has 12 amino acids. CDR1 LGHNT and CDR2 FRNRAP come from the germline V gene. CDR3 sequence reads: CASGFGGSEAFF. The CDR3 DNA follows: TGTGCTAGTGGTTTTGGAGGCTCTGAAGCTTTCTTT.

The V call is TRBV5-1, the J call TRBJ1-2; D remains ambiguous. V gave up 0 bases and J gave up 2 bases, with 14 bases separating them. The CDR3 totals 16 residues. Per the germline V gene, CDR1 is SGHRS and CDR2 is YFSETQ. The CDR3 protein is CASSLGYRIENYGYTF. The CDR3 DNA is TGCGCCAGCAGCTTGGGGTACAGAATAGAAAACTATGGCTACACCTTC.

This sequence joins TRBV5-4 and TRBJ2-3, with unresolved D. Germline assignment: CDR1 SGHNT and CDR2 YYREEE (reference sequence). Trimming removed 0 bases from V and 2 bases from J, with 7 bases in between. This CDR3 spans 14 amino acids. The CDR3 DNA is TGTGCCAGCAGCTTGGCCGGCTACACAGATACGCAGTATTTT. It is translated as CASSLAGYTDTQYF.

This rearrangement joins TRBV12-5 to TRBJ2-1; D gene unclear. The germline V and J ends were trimmed by 1 base and 6 bases, with 10 bases remaining between them. Germline V lookup: CDR1 LGHNT, CDR2 FRNRAP. The CDR3 is made up of 14 amino acids. The CDR3 bases are TGTGCTAGTGGTTTGGCAGCTGCAGGCAATGAGCAGTTCTTC. It specifies CASGLAAAGNEQFF.

CDR3 protein: CASNGLADQETQYF. For the CDR3, the DNA is TGTGCCAGCAACGGACTAGCGGACCAAGAGACCCAGTACTTC. V gene TRBV7-9 combines with J gene TRBJ2-5; 10 nucleotides align to TRBD2. The CDR3 covers 14 residues. V shed 7 bases and J 0 bases; nucleotides not matched to a gene: 2. CDR1 is SEHNR, CDR2 FQNEAQ, per germline (reference sequence).

This clone appeared once. V and J are TRBV4-1 and TRBJ2-7; D may match TRBD1 or TRBD2 (5 bases each). Germline V CDR1 and CDR2: MGHRA, YSYEKL. The CDR3 is 16 amino acids. V shed 2 bases and J shed 0 bases, with 14 bases lying between them. The CDR3 reads CASSQQPGRSSYEQYF. DNA for the CDR3: TGCGCCAGCAGCCAACAACCGGGACGCAGCTCCTACGAGCAGTACTTC.

The chain has TRBV5-1 and TRBJ1-2, with D perhaps TRBD1 (5 bases). Germline loops: CDR1 SGHRS, CDR2 YFSETQ. Trimming shortened V by 4 bases and J by 3 bases, and 10 bases separated the two germline ends. The CDR3 sequence is 13 residues long. The CDR3 loop reads CASSLGTDYGYTF. CDR3 nucleotides: TGCGCCAGCAGCCTCGGGACGGACTATGGCTACACCTTC.

The chain uses TRBV4-2 and TRBJ2-7; D could derive from TRBD1 or TRBD2 (5 bases each). From germline, CDR1 is LGHNA and CDR2 YNFKEQ. V lost 4 bases, J lost 3 bases, and 10 bases lay in between. CDR3 length equals 13 residues. CDR3 DNA sequence: TGTGCCAGCAGCCCCGTGAGGGGCTACGAGCAGTACTTC. Translated: CASSPVRGYEQYF.

This chain uses TRBV5-4 with TRBJ2-5; maybe TRBD1 (6 bases). Germline V gives CDR1 SGHNT, CDR2 YYREEE (reference sequence). V gave up 3 bases and J gave up 4 bases, with 13 bases separating them. This CDR3 is built from 14 residues. This CDR3 reads CASSSPFRGETQYF. The CDR3 region has the DNA TGTGCCAGCAGCTCCCCTTTCAGGGGAGAGACCCAGTACTTC.

The V call is TRBV11-2, the J call TRBJ2-5; 7 bases align to TRBD2. Trimming took 0 bases from V and 5 from J; bases not matched to a gene: 12. From germline, CDR1 is SGHAT and CDR2 FQNNGV. The CDR3 consists of 17 residues. This CDR3 is CASSLEFGAGVAETQYF. In DNA, the CDR3 is TGTGCCAGCAGCTTAGAGTTCGGGGCGGGAGTAGCGGAGACCCAGTACTTC.

The chain employs TRBV29-1 and TRBJ2-3; the match to TRBD2 covers 7 bases. With 4 bases clipped from V and 3 bases from J, the junction kept 7 bases outside the gene matches. This CDR3 is 14 amino acids long. Per germline, CDR1 SQVTM and CDR2 ANQGSEA. The chain's CDR3 is CSVGAGALTDTQYF. The CDR3 coding sequence is TGCAGCGTTGGGGCGGGAGCGTTGACAGATACGCAGTATTTT.

Notes on this clone: A read error may account for a junction end that differs from germline. For the CDR3, the DNA is TGCGCCAGCAGCCAAGTCCTAGCGGGAGGAGCCTACGAGCAGTACTTC. The encoded protein is CASSQVLAGGAYEQYF. This chain joins TRBV13 and TRBJ2-7, with TRBD2 matching over 11 bases. The CDR3 is 16 residues long. Germline CDR1 PRHDT, CDR2 FYEKMQ (reference sequence). The full variable domain, rest sourced from reference TRBV13 and TRBJ2-7, is AAGVIQSPRHLIKEKRETATLKCYPIPRHDTVYWYQQGPGQDPQFLISFYEKMQSDKGSIPDRFSAQQFSDYHSELNMSSLELGDSALYFCASSQVLAGGAYEQYFGPGTRLTVT.

This sequence joins TRBV6-6 and TRBJ2-7; TRBD2 matches 7 bases. The J segment lost 3 bases and the V segment lost 0 bases, leaving 2 bases of the junction unmatched. The CDR3 consists of 14 residues. Germline V gene sequence: CDR1 MNHNY, CDR2 SVGAGI (reference sequence). The CDR3 here is CASSYSGGSYEQYF. For the CDR3, the DNA is TGTGCCAGCAGTTACTCTGGCGGGAGCTACGAGCAGTACTTC.

This chain uses TRBV13 with TRBJ2-1, with no clear D. Germline CDR1 is PRHDT and CDR2 is FYEKMQ (reference sequence). The CDR3 length is 16 residues. Trimming removed 5 bases from V and 7 bases from J, with 21 bases in between. The CDR3 is CASSPRTPSTMNEQFF. Written as DNA, the CDR3 is TGTGCCAGCAGCCCGCGGACCCCTTCCACCATGAATGAGCAGTTCTTC.

Of note for this clone: The junction shows a germline mismatch at one end, possibly a read error. V gene TRBV12-5 combines with J gene TRBJ2-1, with D unclear. The CDR3 runs 11 residues. Germline V CDR1 and CDR2: LGHNT, FRNRAP. The CDR3 region is CASGLWAFSVF. DNA for the CDR3: TGTGCTAGTGGTTTGTGGGCGTTTTCAGTCTTC.

The chain combines TRBV18 with TRBJ2-6; no firm D call. The V end lost 4 bases, the J end lost 0 bases, and 7 bases lay between the germline ends. This CDR3 has 15 residues. Germline lookup yields CDR1 KGHSH and CDR2 LQKENI. The CDR3 nucleotides read TGTGCCAGCTCACGGACCAGCTCTGGGGCCAACGTCCTGACTTTC. This translates into CASSRTSSGANVLTF.

This rearrangement joins TRBV9 to TRBJ1-5; possibly TRBD1 for D (5 bases). V lost 3 bases to trimming and J lost 2 bases, with 6 bases between them. This CDR3 comprises 13 residues. The germline V gene has CDR1 SGDLS and CDR2 YYNGEE. The CDR3 DNA sequence: TGTGCCAGCAGCGCGGGGGGCAATCAGCCCCAGCATTTT. As protein: CASSAGGNQPQHF.

V and J are TRBV29-1 and TRBJ1-2, with 8 bases identical to TRBD1. The germline V gene has CDR1 SQVTM and CDR2 ANQGSEA. The CDR3 loop spans 12 amino acids. V was pared by 7 bases and J by 3 bases, with 4 bases of the junction left unmatched. CDR3 sequence reads: CSALTGDYGYTF. Here the CDR3 DNA reads TGCAGCGCCTTGACAGGGGACTATGGCTACACCTTC.

The V call is TRBV19, the J call TRBJ2-1; D gene ambiguous. CDR1 is LNHDA, CDR2 SQIVND, per germline (reference sequence). Trimming left V 1 base short and J 9 bases short, with 10 bases between. The CDR3 loop spans 13 amino acids. Here the CDR3 DNA reads TGTGCCAGTAGTATAGGGGGTAGCAGTGAGCAGTTCTTC. It encodes CASSIGGSSEQFF.

This chain links TRBV19 with TRBJ2-7, with a possible D match to TRBD1 (6 bases). CDR3 length equals 14 residues. Per the germline V gene, CDR1 is LNHDA and CDR2 is SQIVND (reference sequence). The V and J ends lost 5 bases and 7 bases respectively, with 18 bases between them. The CDR3 is CASSARDTQREQYF. The CDR3 DNA reads as TGTGCCAGTAGTGCCCGGGACACTCAGAGAGAGCAGTACTTC.

The chain has TRBV28 and TRBJ2-7, with TRBD2 matching over 10 bases. Germline loops: CDR1 MDHEN, CDR2 SYDVKM. There are 14 residues in the CDR3. The V gene end was trimmed by 6 bases and the J gene end by 4 bases; junction bases not matched to a gene: 6. CDR3 amino acids: CASSTGLAVYEQYF. The DNA for the CDR3 is TGTGCCAGCAGCACCGGACTAGCGGTTTACGAGCAGTACTTC.

The V and J genes are TRBV7-2 and TRBJ2-3; the D is unclear. The CDR3 length is 15 residues. CDR1 SGHTA and CDR2 FQGNSA come from the germline V gene. The V and J ends lost 4 bases and 6 bases respectively, with 17 bases between them. The CDR3 here is CASSSQRLEYDTQYF. DNA for the CDR3: TGTGCCAGCAGCTCCCAAAGGCTAGAGTACGATACGCAGTATTTT.

The chain has TRBV21-1 and TRBJ2-7; the D segment call TRBD2 is taken from the table without a DNA check. TRBV21-1 is an annotated pseudogene. This CDR3 spans 16 amino acids. The CDR3 protein is CASSKGGTSGTYEQYF. The CDR3 nucleotides read TGTGCCAGCAGCAAGGGCGGGACTAGCGGTACCTACGAGCAGTACTTC.

This clone was observed a handful of times. The CDR3 reads CASSISDVSYEQYF. CDR3 DNA: TGTGCCAGTAGTATATCCGACGTTTCCTACGAGCAGTACTTC. J is TRBJ2-7 and V is TRBV19; D gene ambiguous. V lost 2 bases to trimming and J lost 1 base, with 9 bases between them. Germline V gene sequence: CDR1 LNHDA, CDR2 SQIVND (reference sequence). The CDR3 length is 14 residues.

The chain joins TRBV7-8 to TRBJ2-1, with D unclear. The CDR3 covers 15 residues. The germline V gene encodes CDR1 SGHVS and CDR2 FQNEAQ. V lost 5 bases, J lost 2 bases, and 13 bases lay in between. The CDR3 nucleotides read TGTGCCAGCAGCCCCCTCTCACTAACCTACAATGAGCAGTTCTTC. Translated: CASSPLSLTYNEQFF.